These 30 T cell receptor beta chains originate from one sample sequenced in a study of CD8+CD57+ T cells in acquired aplastic anemia. Genomic DNA acted as the template from which TCR beta VDJ combination and CDR3 sequence profiling were carried out. In TCRdb, the reads were re-called with MiXCR into one record per CDR3 protein. Seen here are a few hundred thousand distinct CDR3 sequences, 60% to 65% observed once, and the top ten hold approximately 32%. Material: sorted CD4+, CD8+, or CD8+CD57+ T cells (not recorded which) from PBMCs. The source is a human donor in good health.

V gene TRBV15 combines with J gene TRBJ1-2; D might be TRBD1 (6 bases). Per the germline V gene, CDR1 is LNHNV and CDR2 is YYDKDF (reference sequence). Trimming pared 1 base from V and 7 bases from J, leaving 13 bases between. This CDR3 has 14 residues. Written as DNA, the CDR3 is TGTGCCACCAGCAGAGGGGGGGGGGCAGCTGGCTACACCTTC. It encodes CATSRGGGAAGYTF.

Notes on this clonotype: One end of the junction does not line up with germline, which may come from a read error. The V and J genes are TRBV12-3 or TRBV12-4 and TRBJ1-5; D unresolved. The CDR3 is 13 residues long. Written as DNA, the CDR3 is TGTGCCAGCAGTCTGAGGACGGTTCAGCCCCAGCATTTC. As protein: CASSLRTVQPQHF.

V usage is TRBV12-3 or TRBV12-4 and J usage is TRBJ1-2; TRBD1 matches at 8 bases. This CDR3 contains 12 residues. V was pared by 2 bases and J by 13 bases, with 6 bases of the junction left unmatched. The CDR3 DNA is TGTGCCAGCAGTTTAAGAGGACAGGGTATCACCTTC. Translation: CASSLRGQGITF.

The V and J genes are TRBV20-1 and TRBJ2-7; D gene unclear. The germline CDR1 and CDR2 sequences are DFQATT and SNEGSKA (reference sequence). Trimming took 6 bases from V and 3 from J, leaving 15 bases between them. The CDR3 runs to 13 residues. CDR3 sequence (DNA): TGCAGTGCCAGGCCATCACACGGCTACGAGCAGTACTTC. Amino acid sequence: CSARPSHGYEQYF.

V gene TRBV29-1 combines with J gene TRBJ2-7; D may correspond to TRBD1 or TRBD2 (5 bases each). The CDR3 covers 13 residues. Germline V CDR1 and CDR2: SQVTM, ANQGSEA. Deletions cut 1 base from V and 2 bases from J, with 9 bases between. The CDR3 reads CSVEVRDPYEQYF. CDR3 nucleotide sequence: TGCAGCGTTGAAGTTCGGGACCCCTACGAGCAGTACTTC.

J is TRBJ2-7 and V is TRBV27; D possibly corresponds to TRBD1 (5 bases). The CDR3 runs 14 residues. CDR1 is MNHEY, CDR2 SMNVEV, per germline (reference sequence). The V gene lost 3 bases and the J gene lost 2 bases, with 11 bases spanning the gap. CDR3 bases: TGTGCCAGCAGTTTCCAGGGTACGACCTACGAGCAGTACTTC. Encoded protein: CASSFQGTTYEQYF.

This clonotype was detected ten times or more. The chain recombines TRBV2 with TRBJ2-1; D remains unclear. The CDR3 is 14 residues long. V was shortened by 1 base and J by 0 bases, with 4 bases between the two germline ends. Germline V CDR1 and CDR2: SNHLY, FYNNEI. The CDR3 spells CASSEGSSYNEQFF. The CDR3 DNA reads TGTGCCAGCAGTGAAGGGAGCTCCTACAATGAGCAGTTCTTC.

The chain employs TRBV9 and TRBJ1-1, with a possible D match to TRBD1 (6 bases). The CDR3 is made up of 15 amino acids. The V end was cut by 3 bases, the J end by 0 bases, with 12 bases between. Per the germline V gene, CDR1 is SGDLS and CDR2 is YYNGEE. The CDR3 is CASSGGANMNTEAFF. For the CDR3, the DNA is TGTGCCAGCAGCGGGGGGGCCAACATGAACACTGAAGCTTTCTTT.

In nucleotides, the CDR3 is TGTGCCAGTAGGCTGACAGAATGGGGGTACGAGCAGTACTTC. It translates to CASRLTEWGYEQYF. The V call is TRBV19, the J call TRBJ2-7; D might be TRBD1 or TRBD2, each matching 5 bases. The ends were cut back, 6 bases at V and 4 bases at J, with 16 bases in the middle. The CDR3 consists of 14 residues. In germline, CDR1 is LNHDA, CDR2 SQIVND (reference sequence). Full variable domain (missing parts from reference TRBV19 and TRBJ2-7): DGGITQSPKYLFRKEGQNVTLSCEQNLNHDAMYWYRQDPGQGLRLIYYSQIVNDFQKGDIAEGYSVSREKKESFPLTVTSAQKNPTAFYLCASRLTEWGYEQYFGPGTRLTVT.

The V call is TRBV20-1, the J call TRBJ1-1; no reliable D call. Germline CDR1 is DFQATT and CDR2 is SNEGSKA (reference sequence). The CDR3 loop spans 12 amino acids. The V and J ends lost 1 base and 7 bases respectively, with 10 bases between them. The DNA for the CDR3 is TGCAGTGCTAGAGGTCGTGTAGATGAAGCTTTCTTT. This encodes CSARGRVDEAFF.

Ten or more counts support this clonotype. The rearrangement uses TRBV7-9 and TRBJ1-2, with no clear D. V lost 1 base, J lost 8 bases, and 8 bases lay in between. Looked up from germline, CDR1 is SEHNR and CDR2 is FQNEAQ (reference sequence). The CDR3 covers 12 residues. CDR3: CASSLDPAGYTF. In DNA, the CDR3 is TGTGCCAGCAGCTTAGATCCGGCGGGCTACACCTTC.

This clonotype was observed a single time. This may be a read error, as it is one base from a much larger clone. Given the absence of the conserved phenylalanine or tryptophan at the CDR3 end, a read error is likely. The genes are TRBV5-4 and TRBJ2-3, with TRBD2 matching 9 bases. This CDR3 is built from 15 residues. Trimming removed 2 bases from V and 4 bases from J; junction bases left unmatched: 5. Germline values: CDR1 SGHNT, CDR2 YYREEE (reference sequence). CDR3 in amino acids: CASSFRGGAADTQYS. CDR3 in DNA: TGTGCCAGCAGCTTCCGCGGGGGGGCTGCAGATACGCAGTATTCT.

The genes are TRBV7-9 and TRBJ2-5; weak D call: TRBD2 (5 bases). The V gene's germline CDR1 is SEHNR and CDR2 FQNEAQ (reference sequence). Trimming left V 5 bases short and J 5 bases short, with 18 bases between. CDR3 length: 15 amino acids. CDR3 DNA sequence: TGTGCCAGCAGCCCCTGGGAGCTGTTCGGGGAGACCCAGTACTTC. This encodes CASSPWELFGETQYF.

The chain recombines TRBV7-6 with TRBJ1-3, with no clear D. V lost 1 base and J lost 0, with 10 bases in between. The CDR3 spans 16 residues. Germline V gene data show CDR1 as SGHVS and CDR2 as FNYEAQ. The CDR3 protein is CASSLVLGDSGNTIYF. The CDR3 DNA follows: TGTGCCAGCAGCTTAGTTCTGGGCGACTCTGGAAACACCATATATTTT.

The CDR3 DNA sequence: TGCAGTGCCACCAACCGGGAGGGACTGATATACGAGCAGTACTTC. Protein sequence: CSATNREGLIYEQYF. This chain links TRBV20-1 with TRBJ2-7; 8 bases match TRBD2. V trimming: 6 bases; J trimming: 4 bases; junction bases outside the gene matches: 14. The CDR3 consists of 15 residues. CDR1 and CDR2 from the germline V gene are DFQATT and SNEGSKA (reference sequence).

This clonotype was picked up a small number of times. This rearrangement joins TRBV7-8 to TRBJ2-1, with D possibly being TRBD2 (6 bases). The germline CDR1 and CDR2 sequences are SGHVS and FQNEAQ. The CDR3 sequence is 12 residues long. Trimming cost V 8 bases and J 8 bases, with 13 bases left between them. The CDR3 DNA reads as TGTGCCAGCGGCCCAGGAGGGGATGAGCAGTTCTTC. It is translated as CASGPGGDEQFF.

Details on this clonotype: This sequence may be a read error, since a much larger clone differs from it by one base. This chain connects TRBV19 to TRBJ2-7, with a weak D call TRBD1 (5 bases). The CDR3 sequence is 13 residues long. Per the germline V gene, CDR1 is LNHDA and CDR2 is SQIVND (reference sequence). CDR3 DNA: TGTGCCAGTAATATAGATGGACACTACGAGCAGTACTTC. This codes for CASNIDGHYEQYF.

This chain joins TRBV6-5 and TRBJ1-6; TRBD1 is a possible D gene (5 bases). The CDR3 loop spans 14 amino acids. The germline V gene has CDR1 MNHEY and CDR2 SVGAGI. V was clipped by 7 bases and J by 5 bases, with 12 bases between them. This CDR3 reads CASTRDRDNSPLHF. CDR3 in DNA: TGTGCCAGCACCAGGGACCGTGATAATTCACCCCTCCACTTT.

This clonotype has a handful of counts. The chain carries TRBV10-2 and TRBJ1-2; 9 bases align to TRBD1. V was clipped by 2 bases and J by 2 bases; unmatched bases: 3. The germline V gene encodes CDR1 WSHSY and CDR2 SAAADI. The CDR3 length is 15 residues. The CDR3 DNA reads as TGCGCCAGCAGTGAGACAGGGGGCGAGAACTATGGCTACACCTTC. Its protein is CASSETGGENYGYTF.

A single count supports this clonotype. The chain is built from TRBV7-3 and TRBJ2-2; 10 nucleotides align to TRBD2. Germline values: CDR1 SGHTA, CDR2 FQGTGA. The CDR3 covers 18 residues. V was clipped by 6 bases and J by 3 bases; unmatched bases: 13. CDR3 region: CASSSTASGRADTGELFF. CDR3 DNA sequence: TGTGCCAGCAGTTCGACTGCTAGCGGGAGAGCGGACACCGGGGAGCTGTTTTTT.

The rearrangement uses TRBV5-1 and TRBJ2-3; the match to TRBD1 covers 12 bases. Looked up from germline, CDR1 is SGHRS and CDR2 is YFSETQ. CDR3 length: 16 amino acids. With V trimmed by 5 bases and J by 1 base, 5 bases remained unmatched. The CDR3: CASRGTGGYGTDTQYF. Here the CDR3 DNA reads TGCGCCAGCAGAGGGACAGGGGGCTACGGCACAGATACGCAGTATTTT.

This clonotype was seen repeatedly, ten times or more. The CDR3 spells CSVAGNYGYTF. The CDR3 DNA reads as TGCAGCGTTGCAGGGAACTATGGCTACACCTTC. The chain employs TRBV29-1 and TRBJ1-2; tentatively, D is TRBD1 (5 bases). V shed 4 bases and J shed 2 bases, with 5 bases lying between them. This CDR3 spans 11 amino acids. Germline V CDR1 and CDR2: SQVTM, ANQGSEA.

V and J are TRBV9 and TRBJ2-7, with unresolved D. This CDR3 has 15 amino acids. CDR1 SGDLS and CDR2 YYNGEE come from the germline V gene. The ends were cut back, 4 bases at V and 2 bases at J, with 16 bases in the middle. The chain's CDR3 is CASSLGTLGTYEQYF. CDR3 nucleotides: TGTGCCAGCAGCCTCGGCACCCTGGGGACCTACGAGCAGTACTTC.

The J gene is TRBJ2-5, the V gene TRBV9; D could derive from TRBD1 or TRBD2 (5 bases each). The CDR3 is 13 amino acids. Germline V lookup: CDR1 SGDLS, CDR2 YYNGEE. V shed 3 bases and J shed 3 bases, with 9 bases lying between them. The CDR3 is CASSGGTEETQYF. CDR3 DNA: TGTGCCAGCAGCGGGGGGACGGAAGAGACCCAGTACTTC.

There are a few counts of this clonotype. V gene TRBV15 combines with J gene TRBJ1-1, with D possibly TRBD1 on 6 matching bases. V was cut by 5 bases and J by 5 bases, with 15 bases left in between. This CDR3 is built from 14 residues. The V gene's germline CDR1 is LNHNV and CDR2 YYDKDF (reference sequence). CDR3 coding DNA: TGTGCCACCAGCCCCGGGACATCGGGGACTGAAGCTTTCTTT. This encodes CATSPGTSGTEAFF.

The chain employs TRBV6-6 and TRBJ1-2, with TRBD1 as a possible D gene (5 bases). Germline V gives CDR1 MNHNY, CDR2 SVGAGI (reference sequence). Between the trimmed V and J ends, which lost 6 bases and 4 bases, there was a span of 15 bases. The CDR3 loop spans 14 amino acids. CDR3: CASRFDSGGYGYTF. DNA for the CDR3: TGTGCCAGCAGATTCGACAGCGGCGGCTATGGCTACACCTTC.

This clonotype occurred many times. The V and J genes are TRBV10-3 and TRBJ1-2; D unresolved. The CDR3 sequence is 15 residues long. Trimming left V 0 bases short and J 2 bases short, with 10 bases between. Per germline, CDR1 ENHRY and CDR2 SYGVKD. The DNA for the CDR3 is TGTGCCATCAGTGAGTCAGGGAGAATGAACTATGGCTACACCTTC. The encoded protein is CAISESGRMNYGYTF.

The genes are TRBV5-4 and TRBJ2-7; D gene ambiguous. V was trimmed by 4 bases and J by 6 bases, leaving 11 bases between them. The CDR3 sequence is 12 residues long. The germline gives CDR1 SGHNT, CDR2 YYREEE (reference sequence). The CDR3 protein is CASSPGQTEQYF. The CDR3 DNA reads TGTGCCAGCAGCCCAGGTCAGACCGAGCAGTACTTC. Drawing the rest from reference TRBV5-4 and TRBJ2-7, the complete variable domain is ETGVTQSPTHLIKTRGQQVTLRCSSQSGHNTVSWYQQALGQGPQFIFQYYREEENGRGNFPPRFSGLQFPNYSSELNVNALELDDSALYLCASSPGQTEQYFGPGTRLTVT.

This chain uses TRBV10-3 with TRBJ1-3, with D possibly matching TRBD1 (6 bases). This CDR3 contains 16 residues. Germline V gives CDR1 ENHRY, CDR2 SYGVKD. The V end lost 5 bases, the J end lost 0 bases, and 14 bases lay between the germline ends. This CDR3 reads CAISPTGQLSGNTIYF. Here the CDR3 DNA reads TGTGCCATCAGTCCCACTGGACAGCTCTCTGGAAACACCATATATTTT.

This clonotype was counted many times. The rearrangement links TRBV7-9 to TRBJ2-7; TRBD2 matches 10 bases. The V and J ends lost 5 bases and 1 base, in that order; junction bases with no gene match: 8. From germline, CDR1 is SEHNR and CDR2 FQNEAQ (reference sequence). CDR3 length: 16 amino acids. CDR3 sequence (DNA): TGTGCCAGCAGCCCAGGTAGCGGGGGGATTTCCTACGAGCAGTACTTC. Amino acid sequence: CASSPGSGGISYEQYF.